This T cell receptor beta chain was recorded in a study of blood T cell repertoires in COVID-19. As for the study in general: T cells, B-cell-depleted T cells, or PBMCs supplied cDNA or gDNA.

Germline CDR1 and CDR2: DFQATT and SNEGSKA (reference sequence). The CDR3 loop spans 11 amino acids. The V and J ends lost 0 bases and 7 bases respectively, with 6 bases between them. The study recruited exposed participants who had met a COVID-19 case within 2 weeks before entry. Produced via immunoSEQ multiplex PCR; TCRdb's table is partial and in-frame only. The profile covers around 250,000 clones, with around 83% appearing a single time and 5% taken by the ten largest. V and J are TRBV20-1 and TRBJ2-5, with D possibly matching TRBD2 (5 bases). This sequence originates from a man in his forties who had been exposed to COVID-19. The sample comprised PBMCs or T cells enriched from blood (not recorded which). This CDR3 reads CSARDRGTQYF. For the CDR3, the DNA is TGCAGTGCTAGAGATCGGGGGACCCAGTACTTC.